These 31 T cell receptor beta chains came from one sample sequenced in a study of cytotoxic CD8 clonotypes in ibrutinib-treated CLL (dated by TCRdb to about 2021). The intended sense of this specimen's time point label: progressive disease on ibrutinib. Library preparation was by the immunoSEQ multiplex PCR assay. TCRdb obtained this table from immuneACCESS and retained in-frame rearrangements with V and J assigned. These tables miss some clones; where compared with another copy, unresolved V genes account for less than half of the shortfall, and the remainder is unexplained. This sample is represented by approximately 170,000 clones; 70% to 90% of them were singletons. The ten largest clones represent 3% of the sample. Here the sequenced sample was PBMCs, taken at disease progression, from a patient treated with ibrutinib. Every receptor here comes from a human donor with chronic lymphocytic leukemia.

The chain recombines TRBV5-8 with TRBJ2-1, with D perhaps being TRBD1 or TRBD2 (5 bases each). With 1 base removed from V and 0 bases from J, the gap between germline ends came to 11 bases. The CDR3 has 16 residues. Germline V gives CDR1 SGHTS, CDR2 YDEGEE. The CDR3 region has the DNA TGTGCCAGCAGCTTGCGGGGCTTAGGCTCCTACAATGAGCAGTTCTTC. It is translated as CASSLRGLGSYNEQFF.

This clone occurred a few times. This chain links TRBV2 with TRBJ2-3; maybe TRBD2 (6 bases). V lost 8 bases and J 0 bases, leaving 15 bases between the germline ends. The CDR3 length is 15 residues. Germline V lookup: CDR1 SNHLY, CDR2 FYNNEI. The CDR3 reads CASLGTWSSTDTQYF. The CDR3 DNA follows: TGTGCCAGCCTCGGGACTTGGTCTAGCACAGATACGCAGTATTTT.

The CDR3 DNA reads TGTGCCAGCAGTGATGCGCTGCAACTTACCTACGAGCAGTACTTC. It is translated as CASSDALQLTYEQYF. J is TRBJ2-7 and V is TRBV2; D unresolved. V lost 3 bases and J 2 bases, leaving 14 bases between the germline ends. The CDR3 loop spans 15 amino acids. Germline CDR1 and CDR2: SNHLY and FYNNEI.

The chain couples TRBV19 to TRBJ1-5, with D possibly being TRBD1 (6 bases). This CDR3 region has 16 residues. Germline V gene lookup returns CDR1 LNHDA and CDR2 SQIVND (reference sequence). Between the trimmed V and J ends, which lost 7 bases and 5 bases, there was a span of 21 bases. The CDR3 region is CASIRGDNSNHQPQHF. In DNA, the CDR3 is TGTGCCAGTATTAGAGGGGACAACTCAAATCATCAGCCCCAGCATTTT.

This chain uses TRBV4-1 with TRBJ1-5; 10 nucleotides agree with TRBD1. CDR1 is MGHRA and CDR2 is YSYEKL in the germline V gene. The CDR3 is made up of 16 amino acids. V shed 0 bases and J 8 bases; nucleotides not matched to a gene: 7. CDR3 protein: CASSQEEGQGFKPQHF. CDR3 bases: TGCGCCAGCAGCCAAGAGGAGGGACAGGGGTTCAAGCCCCAGCATTTT.

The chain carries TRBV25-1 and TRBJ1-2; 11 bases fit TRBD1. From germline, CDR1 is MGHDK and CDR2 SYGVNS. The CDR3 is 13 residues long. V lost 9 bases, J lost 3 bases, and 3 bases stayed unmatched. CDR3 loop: CASWTGGHYGYTF. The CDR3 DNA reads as TGTGCCAGTTGGACAGGGGGCCACTATGGCTACACCTTC.

The CDR3 loop is CASRRQGTSEAFF. The CDR3 DNA reads as TGTGCCAGCAGGCGACAGGGAACCAGTGAAGCTTTCTTT. This chain links TRBV5-6 with TRBJ1-1, with TRBD1 matching 7 bases. The CDR3 spans 13 residues. Germline trimming cut 5 bases from V and 7 bases from J; bases unmatched to any gene: 8. Per the germline V gene, CDR1 is SGHDT and CDR2 is YYEEEE. Using reference TRBV5-6 and TRBJ1-1 for the parts outside the CDR3, the full variable domain is DAGVTQSPTHLIKTRGQQVTLRCSPKSGHDTVSWYQQALGQGPQFIFQYYEEEERQRGNFPDRFSGHQFPNYSSELNVNALLLGDSALYLCASRRQGTSEAFFGQGTRLTVV.

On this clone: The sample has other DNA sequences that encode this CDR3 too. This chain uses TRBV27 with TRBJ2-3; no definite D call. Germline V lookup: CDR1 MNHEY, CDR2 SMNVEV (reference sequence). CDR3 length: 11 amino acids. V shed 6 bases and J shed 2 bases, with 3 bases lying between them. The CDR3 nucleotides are TGTGCCAGCAGCAACACAGATACGCAGTATTTT. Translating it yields CASSNTDTQYF.

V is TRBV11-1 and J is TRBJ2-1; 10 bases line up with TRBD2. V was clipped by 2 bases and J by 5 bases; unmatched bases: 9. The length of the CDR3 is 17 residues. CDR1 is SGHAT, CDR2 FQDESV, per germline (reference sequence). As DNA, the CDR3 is TGTGCCAGCAGCTTAAGGCTAGCGGGAGTAAGCAACAATGAGCAGTTCTTC. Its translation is CASSLRLAGVSNNEQFF.

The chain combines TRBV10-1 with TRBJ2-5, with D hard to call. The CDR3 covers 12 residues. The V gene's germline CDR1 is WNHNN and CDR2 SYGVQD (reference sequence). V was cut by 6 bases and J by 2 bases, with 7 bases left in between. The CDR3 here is CASSAAQETQYF. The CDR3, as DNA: TGCGCCAGCAGCGCCGCACAAGAGACCCAGTACTTC.

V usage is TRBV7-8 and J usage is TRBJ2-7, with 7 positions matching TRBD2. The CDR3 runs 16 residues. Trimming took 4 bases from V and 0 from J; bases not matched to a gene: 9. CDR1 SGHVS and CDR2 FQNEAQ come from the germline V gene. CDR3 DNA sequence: TGTGCCAGCAGCTCCCGCGCGGGCGGGAGCTCCTACGAGCAGTACTTC. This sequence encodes CASSSRAGGSSYEQYF.

The CDR3 is CASSLEGGGGTGELFF. Here the CDR3 DNA reads TGTGCCAGCAGCCTCGAGGGGGGCGGAGGAACCGGGGAGCTGTTTTTT. This chain joins TRBV27 and TRBJ2-2, with D perhaps being TRBD1 or TRBD2 (6 bases each). The CDR3 runs to 16 residues. Germline loops: CDR1 MNHEY, CDR2 SMNVEV (reference sequence). Trimming pared 6 bases from V and 5 bases from J, leaving 19 bases between.

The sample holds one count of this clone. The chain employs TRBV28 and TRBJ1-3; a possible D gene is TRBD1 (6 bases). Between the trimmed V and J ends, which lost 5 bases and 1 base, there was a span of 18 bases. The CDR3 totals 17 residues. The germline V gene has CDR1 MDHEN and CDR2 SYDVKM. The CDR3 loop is CASSTITLQGSGNTIYF. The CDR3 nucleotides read TGTGCCAGCAGTACCATCACATTACAGGGATCTGGAAACACCATATATTTT. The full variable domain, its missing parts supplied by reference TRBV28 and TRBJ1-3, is DVKVTQSSRYLVKRTGEKVFLECVQDMDHENMFWYRQDPGLGLRLIYFSYDVKMKEKGDIPEGYSVSREKKERFSLILESASTNQTSMYLCASSTITLQGSGNTIYFGEGSWLTVV.

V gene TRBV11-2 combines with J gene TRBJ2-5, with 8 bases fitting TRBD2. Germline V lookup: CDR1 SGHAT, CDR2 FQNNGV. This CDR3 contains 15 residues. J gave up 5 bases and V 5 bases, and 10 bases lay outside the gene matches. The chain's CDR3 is CASSPGSGSGETQYF. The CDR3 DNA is TGTGCCAGCAGCCCTGGAAGCGGGAGCGGGGAGACCCAGTACTTC.

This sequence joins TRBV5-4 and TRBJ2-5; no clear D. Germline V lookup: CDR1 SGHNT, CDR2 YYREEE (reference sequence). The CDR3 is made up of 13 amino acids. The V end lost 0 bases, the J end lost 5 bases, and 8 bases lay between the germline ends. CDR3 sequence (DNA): TGTGCCAGCAGCTTGGGGGCCCCCGAGACCCAGTACTTC. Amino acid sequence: CASSLGAPETQYF.

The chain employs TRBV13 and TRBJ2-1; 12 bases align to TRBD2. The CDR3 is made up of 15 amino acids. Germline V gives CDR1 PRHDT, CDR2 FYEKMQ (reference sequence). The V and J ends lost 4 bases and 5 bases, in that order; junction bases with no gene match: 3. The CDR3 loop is CASSWGLAGNNEQFF. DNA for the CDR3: TGTGCCAGCAGCTGGGGACTAGCGGGCAACAATGAGCAGTTCTTC.

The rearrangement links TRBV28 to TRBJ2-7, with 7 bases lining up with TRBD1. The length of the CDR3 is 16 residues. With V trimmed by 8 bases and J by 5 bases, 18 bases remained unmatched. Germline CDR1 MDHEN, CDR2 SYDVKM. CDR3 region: CASARPGKTGRDEQYF. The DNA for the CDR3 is TGTGCCAGCGCACGCCCGGGAAAGACAGGGCGGGACGAGCAGTACTTC.

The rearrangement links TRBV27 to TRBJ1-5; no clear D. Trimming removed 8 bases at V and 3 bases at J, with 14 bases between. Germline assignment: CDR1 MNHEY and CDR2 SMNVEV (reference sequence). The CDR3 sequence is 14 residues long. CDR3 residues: CASAIAGPNQPQHF. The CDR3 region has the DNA TGTGCCAGCGCGATCGCCGGACCCAATCAGCCCCAGCATTTT.

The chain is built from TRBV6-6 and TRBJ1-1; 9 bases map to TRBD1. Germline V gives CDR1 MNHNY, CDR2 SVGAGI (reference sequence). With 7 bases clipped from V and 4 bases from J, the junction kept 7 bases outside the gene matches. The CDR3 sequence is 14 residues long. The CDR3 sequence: CASTSTGGGTEAFF. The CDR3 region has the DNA TGTGCCAGCACATCAACAGGGGGCGGCACTGAAGCTTTCTTT.

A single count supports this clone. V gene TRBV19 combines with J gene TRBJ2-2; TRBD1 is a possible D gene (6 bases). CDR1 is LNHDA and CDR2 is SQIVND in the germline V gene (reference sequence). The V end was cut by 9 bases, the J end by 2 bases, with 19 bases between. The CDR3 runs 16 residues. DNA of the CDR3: TGTGCCAGCTCACCTTTGGACAGAGGAAACACCGGGGAGCTGTTTTTT. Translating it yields CASSPLDRGNTGELFF.

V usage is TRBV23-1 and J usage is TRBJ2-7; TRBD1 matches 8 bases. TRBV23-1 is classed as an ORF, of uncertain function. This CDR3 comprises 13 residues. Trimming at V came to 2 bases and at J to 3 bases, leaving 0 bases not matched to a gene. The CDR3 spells CASSQDRGYEQYF. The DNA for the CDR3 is TGCGCCAGCAGTCAAGACAGGGGCTACGAGCAGTACTTC.

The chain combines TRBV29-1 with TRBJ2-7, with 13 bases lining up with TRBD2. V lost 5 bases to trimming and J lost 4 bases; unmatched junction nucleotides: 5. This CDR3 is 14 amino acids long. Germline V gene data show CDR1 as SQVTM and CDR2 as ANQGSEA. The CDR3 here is CSVYGLAGVYEQYF. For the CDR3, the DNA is TGCAGCGTTTATGGACTAGCGGGAGTGTACGAGCAGTACTTC.

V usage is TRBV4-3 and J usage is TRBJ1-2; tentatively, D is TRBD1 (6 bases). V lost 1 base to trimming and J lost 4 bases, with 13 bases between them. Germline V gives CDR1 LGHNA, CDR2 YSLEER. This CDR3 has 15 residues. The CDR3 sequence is CASSQARGPVYGYTF. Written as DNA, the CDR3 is TGCGCCAGCAGCCAAGCTCGGGGGCCCGTCTATGGCTACACCTTC.

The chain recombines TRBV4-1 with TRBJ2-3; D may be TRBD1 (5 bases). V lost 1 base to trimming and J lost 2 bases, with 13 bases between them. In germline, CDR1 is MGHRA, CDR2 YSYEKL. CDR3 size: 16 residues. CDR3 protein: CASSQVQVIDTDTQYF. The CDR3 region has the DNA TGCGCCAGCAGCCAAGTACAGGTGATCGACACAGATACGCAGTATTTT.

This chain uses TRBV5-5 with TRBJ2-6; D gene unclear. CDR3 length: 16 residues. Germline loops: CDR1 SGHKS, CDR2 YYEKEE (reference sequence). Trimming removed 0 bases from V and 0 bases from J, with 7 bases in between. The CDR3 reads CASSLGLRSGANVLTF. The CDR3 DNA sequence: TGTGCCAGCAGCTTGGGTCTGCGCTCTGGGGCCAACGTCCTGACTTTC.

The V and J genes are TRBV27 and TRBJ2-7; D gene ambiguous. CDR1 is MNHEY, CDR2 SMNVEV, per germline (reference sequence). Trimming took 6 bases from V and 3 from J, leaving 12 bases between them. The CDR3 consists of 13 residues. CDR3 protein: CASSAGPNYEQYF. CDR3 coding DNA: TGTGCCAGCAGCGCCGGGCCCAACTACGAGCAGTACTTC.

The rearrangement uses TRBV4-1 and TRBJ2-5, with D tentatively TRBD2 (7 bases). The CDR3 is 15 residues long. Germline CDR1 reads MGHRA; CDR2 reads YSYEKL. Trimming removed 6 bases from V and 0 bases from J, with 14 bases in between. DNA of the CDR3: TGCGCCAGCAGTGTCGGAGGGGGGGACCAAGAGACCCAGTACTTC. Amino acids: CASSVGGGDQETQYF.

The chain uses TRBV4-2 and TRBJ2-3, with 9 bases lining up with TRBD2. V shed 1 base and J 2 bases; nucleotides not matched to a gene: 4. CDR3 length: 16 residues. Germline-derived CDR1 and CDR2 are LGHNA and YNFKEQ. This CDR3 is CASSQGGGGDTDTQYF. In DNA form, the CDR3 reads TGTGCCAGCAGCCAAGGAGGCGGGGGGGACACAGATACGCAGTATTTT.

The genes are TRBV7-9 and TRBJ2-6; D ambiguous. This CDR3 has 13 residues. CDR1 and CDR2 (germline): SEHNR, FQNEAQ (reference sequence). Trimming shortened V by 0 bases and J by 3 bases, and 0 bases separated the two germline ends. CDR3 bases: TGTGCCAGCAGCTTAGCTGGGGCCAACGTCCTGACTTTC. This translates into CASSLAGANVLTF. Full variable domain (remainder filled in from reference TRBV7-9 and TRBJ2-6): DTGVSQNPRHKITKRGQNVTFRCDPISEHNRLYWYRQTLGQGPEFLTYFQNEAQLEKSRLLSDRFSAERPKGSFSTLEIQRTEQGDSAMYLCASSLAGANVLTFGAGSRLTVL.

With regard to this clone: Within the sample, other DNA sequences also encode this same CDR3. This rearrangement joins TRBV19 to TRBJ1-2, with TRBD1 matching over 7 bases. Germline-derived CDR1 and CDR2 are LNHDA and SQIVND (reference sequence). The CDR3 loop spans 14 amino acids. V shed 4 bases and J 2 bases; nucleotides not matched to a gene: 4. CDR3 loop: CASSRPDRNYGYTF. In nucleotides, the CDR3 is TGTGCCAGTAGTAGACCGGACAGGAACTATGGCTACACCTTC. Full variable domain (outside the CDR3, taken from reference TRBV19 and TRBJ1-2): DGGITQSPKYLFRKEGQNVTLSCEQNLNHDAMYWYRQDPGQGLRLIYYSQIVNDFQKGDIAEGYSVSREKKESFPLTVTSAQKNPTAFYLCASSRPDRNYGYTFGSGTRLTVV.

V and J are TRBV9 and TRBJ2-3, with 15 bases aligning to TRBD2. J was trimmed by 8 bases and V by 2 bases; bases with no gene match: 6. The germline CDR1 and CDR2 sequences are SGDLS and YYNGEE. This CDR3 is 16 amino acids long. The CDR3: CASSVGTSGRPLTQYF. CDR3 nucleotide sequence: TGTGCCAGCAGCGTCGGGACTAGCGGGAGGCCCCTTACGCAGTATTTT.